This T cell receptor beta chain was captured by sequencing in a study of Graves' ophthalmopathy and Graves' hyperthyroidism. Notes on the study in general: Blood repertoires reportedly contained most expanded thyroid clonotypes above 0.001 frequency.

This clonotype has ten or more counts. Its target is unknown. The TCR beta CDR3 regions underwent amplification from RNA transcripts. HTBI primers were employed in first-round RT-PCR, then a second-round multiplex PCR followed. Via MiXCR, TCRdb re-called the multiplex PCR reads, giving one row per CDR3 protein. The sample has 400,000 to 450,000 distinct CDR3 sequences; approximately 21% are singletons. Ophthalmopathy not arising within 18 months of follow-up defined hyperthyroidism as stable. Hyperthyroidism was new, under 2 months, in patients aged 18 to 65. Certain patients were not enrolled. These were patients with other autoimmune diseases, uncontrolled infections, pregnancy or lactation. This TCR derives from a woman aged 18-35 years with stable Graves' hyperthyroidism. Sequenced: peripheral blood.

The CDR3 sequence: CASSHRYRGQETQYF. As DNA, the CDR3 is TGTGCCAGCAGCCACCGTTATAGGGGCCAAGAGACCCAGTACTTC. The chain is built from TRBV7-6 and TRBJ2-5; D may be TRBD1 (5 bases). Germline V lookup: CDR1 SGHVS, CDR2 FNYEAQ. Between the trimmed V and J ends, which lost 5 bases and 1 base, there was a span of 14 bases. The CDR3 loop spans 15 amino acids. The whole variable domain, remainder taken from reference TRBV7-6 and TRBJ2-5, is GAGVSQSPRYKVTKRGQDVALRCDPISGHVSLYWYRQALGQGPEFLTYFNYEAQQDKSGLPNDRFSAERPEGSISTLTIQRTEQRDSAMYRCASSHRYRGQETQYFGPGTRLLVL.